This T cell receptor beta chain originates from a study of CD4 T cells in relation to SARS-CoV-2 and coronaviruses. Across the whole study: After 10 to 11 days of antigen culture, PBMC TCR beta CDR3s were sequenced.

Study-level points and caveats: Pre-pandemic and post-infection samples never came from the same donor.

The unexposed donors gave CD4+ T cells in about 2011-2018, prior to COVID-19. Isolation of CD4+ T cells took place after less than 11 days in culture. Each well had about 2.1 million PBMCs in about 5% human AB serum with IL-2. A remark on this clone: Its antigen is not identified.

V dropped 0 bases and J dropped 3 bases, with 9 bases sitting between them. Germline V gene sequence: CDR1 SGHTA, CDR2 FQGNSA. The CDR3 runs to 16 residues. Here immunoSEQ multiplex PCR was the method, and the copy in TCRdb shows in-frame clones only, minus some. This table has 25,000 to 35,000 clones, roughly 70% appearing once. This TCR was recovered from a human donor in good health. This rearrangement joins TRBV7-2 to TRBJ1-6; no clear D. What was sequenced was CD4+ T cells from PBMCs, cultured in vitro. DNA of the CDR3: TGTGCCAGCAGCTTAGCGCAGGCCGGCTATAATTCACCCCTCCACTTT. This gives the protein CASSLAQAGYNSPLHF.